This T cell receptor beta chain was obtained from a study of CD8 T cells in Susac syndrome. Random hexamers primed reverse transcription of about 0.45 to 1 ug RNA. TCRdb reprocessed the immunoSEQ multiplex PCR reads with MiXCR, giving one entry per CDR3 protein. In the table there are a few hundred thousand distinct CDR3 sequences, roughly 85% of which are singletons. This clonotype is a singleton in its sample. Trimming shortened V by 3 bases and J by 6 bases, and 9 bases separated the two germline ends. Germline values: CDR1 SGHTA, CDR2 FQGNSA. CDR3 length equals 12 residues. The sample taken for sequencing was CD8+ T cells from PBMCs. The sequence derives from a human donor with multiple sclerosis. This sequence joins TRBV7-2 and TRBJ2-7; D unclear. CDR3 sequence (DNA): TGTGCCAGCAGCTTTATGGGTGGCGAGCAGTACTTC. This sequence encodes CASSFMGGEQYF.